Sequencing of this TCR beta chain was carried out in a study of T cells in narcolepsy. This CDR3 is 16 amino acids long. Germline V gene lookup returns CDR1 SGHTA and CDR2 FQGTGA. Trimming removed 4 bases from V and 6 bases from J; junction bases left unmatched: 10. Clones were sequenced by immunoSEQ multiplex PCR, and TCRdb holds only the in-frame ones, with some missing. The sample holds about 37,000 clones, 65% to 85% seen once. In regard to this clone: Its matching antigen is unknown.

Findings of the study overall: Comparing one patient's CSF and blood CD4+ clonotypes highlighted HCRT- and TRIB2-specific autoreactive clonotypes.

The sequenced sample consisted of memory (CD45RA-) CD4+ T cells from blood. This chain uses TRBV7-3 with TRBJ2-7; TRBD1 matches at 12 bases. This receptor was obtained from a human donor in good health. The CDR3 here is CASSSNMGQGAREQYF. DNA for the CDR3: TGTGCCAGCAGCTCAAACATGGGACAGGGGGCGCGCGAGCAGTACTTC. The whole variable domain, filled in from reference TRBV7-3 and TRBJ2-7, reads GAGVSQTPSNKVTEKGKYVELRCDPISGHTALYWYRQSLGQGPEFLIYFQGTGAADDSGLPNDRFFAVRPEGSVSTLKIQRTERGDSAVYLCASSSNMGQGAREQYFGPGTRLTVT.